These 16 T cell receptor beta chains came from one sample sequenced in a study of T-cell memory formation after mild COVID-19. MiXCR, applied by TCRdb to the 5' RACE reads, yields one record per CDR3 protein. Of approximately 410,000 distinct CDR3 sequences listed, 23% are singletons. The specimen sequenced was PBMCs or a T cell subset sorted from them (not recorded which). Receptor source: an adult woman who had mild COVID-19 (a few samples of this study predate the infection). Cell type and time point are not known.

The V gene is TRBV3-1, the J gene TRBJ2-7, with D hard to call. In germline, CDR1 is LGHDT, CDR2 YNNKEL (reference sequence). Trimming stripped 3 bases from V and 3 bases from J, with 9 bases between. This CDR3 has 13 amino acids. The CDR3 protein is CASSHRPDYEQYF. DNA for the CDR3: TGTGCCAGCAGCCACAGACCCGACTACGAGCAGTACTTC.

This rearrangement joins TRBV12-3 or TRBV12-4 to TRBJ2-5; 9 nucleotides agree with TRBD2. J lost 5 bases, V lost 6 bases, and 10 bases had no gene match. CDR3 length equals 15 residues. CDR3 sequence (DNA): TGTGCCAGCAGGCCCGGGGTAGCGGGAGACGAGACCCAGTACTTC. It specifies CASRPGVAGDETQYF.

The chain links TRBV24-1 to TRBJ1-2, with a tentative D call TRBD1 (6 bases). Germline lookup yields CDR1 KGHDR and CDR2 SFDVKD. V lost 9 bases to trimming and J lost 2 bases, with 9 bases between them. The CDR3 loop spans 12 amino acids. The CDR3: CATQGPNYGYTF. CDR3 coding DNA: TGTGCCACCCAGGGGCCCAACTATGGCTACACCTTC.

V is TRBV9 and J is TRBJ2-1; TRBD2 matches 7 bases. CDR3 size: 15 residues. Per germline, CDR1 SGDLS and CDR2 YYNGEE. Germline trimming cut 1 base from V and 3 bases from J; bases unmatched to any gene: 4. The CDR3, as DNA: TGTGCCAGCAGCGTATCTGGCGGGGGCTACAATGAGCAGTTCTTC. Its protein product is CASSVSGGGYNEQFF.

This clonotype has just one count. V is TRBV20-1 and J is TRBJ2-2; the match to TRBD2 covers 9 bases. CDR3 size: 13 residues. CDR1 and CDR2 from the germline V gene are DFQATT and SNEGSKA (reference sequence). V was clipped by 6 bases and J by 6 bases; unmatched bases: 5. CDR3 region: CSAKRGAPGELFF. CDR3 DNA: TGCAGTGCAAAGCGGGGGGCGCCCGGGGAGCTGTTTTTT.

This CDR3 reads CASSVTPGQGGYGYTF. CDR3 in DNA: TGTGCCAGCAGCGTAACCCCCGGACAGGGAGGCTATGGCTACACCTTC. The chain uses TRBV9 and TRBJ1-2; 8 bases agree with TRBD1. Germline lookup yields CDR1 SGDLS and CDR2 YYNGEE. V was clipped by 1 base and J by 4 bases; unmatched bases: 9. CDR3 size: 16 residues.

Here the CDR3 DNA reads TGTGCCAGCAGTTTACGTGTTCTGAACACTGAAGCTTTCTTT. Its protein is CASSLRVLNTEAFF. The rearrangement uses TRBV12-3 or TRBV12-4 and TRBJ1-1; D gene unclear. V was pared by 2 bases and J by 0 bases, with 7 bases between. The CDR3 loop spans 14 amino acids.

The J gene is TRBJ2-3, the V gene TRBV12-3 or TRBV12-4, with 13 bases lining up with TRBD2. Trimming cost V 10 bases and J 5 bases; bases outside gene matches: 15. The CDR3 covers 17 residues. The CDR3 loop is CATRTPGLAGAIDTQYF. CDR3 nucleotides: TGTGCCACCAGAACCCCCGGACTAGCGGGGGCTATAGATACGCAGTATTTT.

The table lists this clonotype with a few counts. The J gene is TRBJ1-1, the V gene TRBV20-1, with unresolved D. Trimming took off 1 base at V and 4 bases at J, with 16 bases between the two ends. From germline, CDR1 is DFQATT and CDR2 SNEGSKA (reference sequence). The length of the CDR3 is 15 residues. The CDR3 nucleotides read TGCAGTGCTAGAGCAGACTCGGAGGTGGGCACTGAAGCTTTCTTT. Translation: CSARADSEVGTEAFF.

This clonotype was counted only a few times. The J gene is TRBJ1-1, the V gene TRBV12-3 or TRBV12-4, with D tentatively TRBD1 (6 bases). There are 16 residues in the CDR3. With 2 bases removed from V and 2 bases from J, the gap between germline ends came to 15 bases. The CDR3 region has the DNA TGTGCCAGCAGTTTAATCGGGCAGGGGCCTAACACTGAAGCTTTCTTT. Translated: CASSLIGQGPNTEAFF.

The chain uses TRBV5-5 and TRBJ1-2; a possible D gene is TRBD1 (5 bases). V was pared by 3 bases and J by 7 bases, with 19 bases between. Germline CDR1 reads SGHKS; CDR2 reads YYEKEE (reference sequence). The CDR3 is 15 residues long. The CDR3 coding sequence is TGTGCCAGCAGCTCCCCACCCGGGACCTCCCTTGGCTACACCTTC. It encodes CASSSPPGTSLGYTF.

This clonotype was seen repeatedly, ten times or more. This chain's CDR3 is CASRSDLTDTQYF. For the CDR3, the DNA is TGTGCCAGCCGGTCTGATCTGACAGATACGCAGTATTTT. The J gene is TRBJ2-3, the V gene TRBV6-5; no clear D. V was pared by 8 bases and J by 3 bases, with 12 bases between. Germline V gives CDR1 MNHEY, CDR2 SVGAGI. The CDR3 sequence is 13 residues long.

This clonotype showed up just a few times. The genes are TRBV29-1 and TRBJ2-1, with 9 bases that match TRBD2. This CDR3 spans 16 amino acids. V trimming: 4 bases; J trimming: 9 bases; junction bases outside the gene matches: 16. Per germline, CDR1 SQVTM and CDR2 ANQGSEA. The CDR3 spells CSVAFLWREGLGEQFF. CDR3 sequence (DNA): TGCAGCGTTGCCTTCCTCTGGCGGGAGGGGCTGGGTGAGCAGTTCTTC.

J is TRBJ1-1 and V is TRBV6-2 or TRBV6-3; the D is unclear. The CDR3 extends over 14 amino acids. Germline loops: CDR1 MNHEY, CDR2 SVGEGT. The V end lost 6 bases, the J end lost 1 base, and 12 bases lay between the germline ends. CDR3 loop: CASRTFRGNTEAFF. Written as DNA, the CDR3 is TGTGCCAGCAGGACCTTTCGTGGGAACACTGAAGCTTTCTTT.

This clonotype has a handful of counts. The CDR3 loop reads CASSPGAGFNTEAFF. In nucleotides, the CDR3 is TGTGCCAGCAGCCCCGGGGCGGGTTTTAACACTGAAGCTTTCTTT. The J gene is TRBJ1-1, the V gene TRBV14, with D perhaps TRBD1 (5 bases). Germline lookup yields CDR1 SGHDN and CDR2 FVKESK. The V gene lost 4 bases and the J gene lost 2 bases, with 14 bases spanning the gap. The CDR3 consists of 15 residues. Full variable domain (rest looked up from reference TRBV14 and TRBJ1-1): EAGVTQFPSHSVIEKGQTVTLRCDPISGHDNLYWYRRVMGKEIKFLLHFVKESKQDESGMPNNRFLAERTGGTYSTLKVQPAELEDSGVYFCASSPGAGFNTEAFFGQGTRLTVV.

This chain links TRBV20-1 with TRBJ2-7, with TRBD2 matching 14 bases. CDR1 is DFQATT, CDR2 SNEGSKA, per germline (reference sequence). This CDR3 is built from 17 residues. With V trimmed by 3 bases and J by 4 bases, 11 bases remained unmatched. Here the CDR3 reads CSARGPGLAGGRYEQYF. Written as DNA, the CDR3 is TGCAGTGCTAGGGGCCCAGGACTAGCGGGGGGCCGGTACGAGCAGTACTTC.